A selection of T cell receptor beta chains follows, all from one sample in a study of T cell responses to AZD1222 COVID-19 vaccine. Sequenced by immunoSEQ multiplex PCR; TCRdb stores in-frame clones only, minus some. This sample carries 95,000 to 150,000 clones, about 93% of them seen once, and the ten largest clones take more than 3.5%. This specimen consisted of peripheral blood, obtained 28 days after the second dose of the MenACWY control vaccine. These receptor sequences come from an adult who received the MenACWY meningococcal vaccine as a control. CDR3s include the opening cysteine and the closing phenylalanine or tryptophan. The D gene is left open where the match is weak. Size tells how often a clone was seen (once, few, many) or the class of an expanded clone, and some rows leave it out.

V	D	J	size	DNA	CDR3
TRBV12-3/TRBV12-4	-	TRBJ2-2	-	TGTGCCAGCAAAATCACCGGGGAGCTGTTTTTT	CASKITGELFF
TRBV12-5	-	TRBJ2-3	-	TGTGCTAGTGCCCATCCCCAGGGCCAAGATACGCAGTATTTT	CASAHPQGQDTQYF
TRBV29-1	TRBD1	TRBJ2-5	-	TGCAGCGTTGTACCTGGGACAGAAGAGACCCAGTACTTC	CSVVPGTEETQYF
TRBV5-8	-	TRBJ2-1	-	TGTGCCAGCAGCTTTGGTTCGGGTGGAGGGTCTAACAATGAGCAGTTCTTC	CASSFGSGGGSNNEQFF
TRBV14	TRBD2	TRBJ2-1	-	TGTGCCAGCAGCCAAGAGGCCGGGACTAGCGTTGGGTTTATCCACAATGAGCAGTTCTTC	CASSQEAGTSVGFIHNEQFF
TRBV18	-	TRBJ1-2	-	TGTGCCAGCTCACCAGCGGGACGTTCGGCTAACTATGGCTACACCTTC	CASSPAGRSANYGYTF
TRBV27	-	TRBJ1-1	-	TGTGCCAGCAGTTGGGACGGAAACATGAACACTGAAGCTTTCTTT	CASSWDGNMNTEAFF
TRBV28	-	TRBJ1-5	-	TGTGCCAGCAGTTTAAGGTGGGGGGGCGCGGGTAGCAATCAGCCCCAGCATTTT	CASSLRWGGAGSNQPQHF
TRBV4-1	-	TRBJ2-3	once	TGCGCCAGCAGCCAAGATGGAGGAGATACGCAGTATTTT	CASSQDGGDTQYF
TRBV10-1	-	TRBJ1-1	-	TGCGCCAGCAGTGAGTCGTCCATCTCTCAAGCTTTCTTT	CASSESSISQAFF
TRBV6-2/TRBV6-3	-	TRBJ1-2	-	TGTGCCAGCAGTCGCCGGGCAGGGGCCTATGGCTACACCTTC	CASSRRAGAYGYTF
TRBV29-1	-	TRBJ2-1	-	TGCAGCGTCGCCCCAGGGACGAATGAGCAGTTCTTC	CSVAPGTNEQFF
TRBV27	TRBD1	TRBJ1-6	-	TGTGCCAGCAGTTGGACAGGAATCGGTTCACCCCTCCACTTT	CASSWTGIGSPLHF
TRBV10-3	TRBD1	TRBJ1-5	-	TGTGCCATCAGTGGGACAGGGGATCAGCCCCAGCATTTT	CAISGTGDQPQHF
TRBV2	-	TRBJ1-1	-	TGTGCCAGCAGGGACGAGAGAGCTTTCTTT	CASRDERAFF
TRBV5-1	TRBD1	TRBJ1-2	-	TGCGCCAGCAGCGAAGGACAGGGGGCGGATGGCTACACCTTC	CASSEGQGADGYTF
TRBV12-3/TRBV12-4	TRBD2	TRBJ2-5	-	TGTGCCAGCAGTTTCACCGGGACTAGCAGCCATAACTTC	CASSFTGTSSHNF
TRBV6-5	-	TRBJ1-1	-	TGTGCCAGCTTGGGGACCTCGGGGACTGAAGCTTTCTTT	CASLGTSGTEAFF
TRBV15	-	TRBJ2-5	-	TGTGCCACCAGCATTGGGGCGAGACAAGAGACCCAGTACTTC	CATSIGARQETQYF
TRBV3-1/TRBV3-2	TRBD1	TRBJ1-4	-	TGTGCCAGCAGCCTCGGGACAGGGTTAGGTGAAAAACTGTTTTTT	CASSLGTGLGEKLFF
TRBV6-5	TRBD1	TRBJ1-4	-	TGTGCCAGCAGGAGACAGGGCCCTAATGAAAAACTGTTTTTT	CASRRQGPNEKLFF
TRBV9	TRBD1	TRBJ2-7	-	TGTGCCAGCAGCGTAGCCGGGACAGGGGTACCTTACGAGCAGTACTTC	CASSVAGTGVPYEQYF
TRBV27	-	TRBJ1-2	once	TGTGCCAGCAGTTTATGGCAGGGGAAGAATGGCTACACCTTC	CASSLWQGKNGYTF
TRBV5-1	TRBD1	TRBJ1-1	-	TGCGCCAGCAGCCACGCAGGGGGGTGGAACACTGAAGCTTTCTTT	CASSHAGGWNTEAFF
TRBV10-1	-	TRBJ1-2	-	TGCGCCAGCAGCGAGGGTCGGACCAACTATGGCTACACCTTC	CASSEGRTNYGYTF
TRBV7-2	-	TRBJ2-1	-	TGTGCCAGCAGCGGCGGAGGGGGGAGAGAGCAGTTCTTC	CASSGGGGREQFF
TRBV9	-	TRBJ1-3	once	TGTGCCAGCAGCGATTCCGGGATCCCAATCACCATATATTTT	CASSDSGIPITIYF
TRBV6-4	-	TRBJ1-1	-	TGTGCCAGCAGTGACGGCCCAACTGGGACTGAAGCTTTCTTT	CASSDGPTGTEAFF
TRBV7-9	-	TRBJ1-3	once	TGTGCCAGCAGCTTTAACACGGGGAGTCCGTCAGGAAACACCATATATTTT	CASSFNTGSPSGNTIYF
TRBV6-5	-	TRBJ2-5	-	TGTGCCAGCAGTTACGCGTGGGGTCGGGAGACCCAGTACTTC	CASSYAWGRETQYF
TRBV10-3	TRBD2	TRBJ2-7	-	TGTGCCTCACGGACTAGCGGGAGTTCCTACGAGCAGTACTTC	CASRTSGSSYEQYF
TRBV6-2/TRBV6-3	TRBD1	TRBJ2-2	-	TGTGCCAGCAGTTACCCCCGGGACAGGGGGCGCTTCACCGGGGAGCTGTTTTTT	CASSYPRDRGRFTGELFF
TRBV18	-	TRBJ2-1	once	TGTGCCAGCTCACCACGGCATTCCGGGGAGAATGAGCAGTTCTTC	CASSPRHSGENEQFF
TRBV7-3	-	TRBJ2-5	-	TGTGCCAGCAGCTTAACTGGGTTGGTTGGAGAGACCCAGTACTTC	CASSLTGLVGETQYF
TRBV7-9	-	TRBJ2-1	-	TGTGCCAGCAGCCGACGGACCCAGCGGATCCATGAGCAGTTCTTC	CASSRRTQRIHEQFF
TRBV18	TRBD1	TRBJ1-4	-	TGTGCCAGCTCACCACGAGACAGGGGTCGGGCTGTTAGGGAAAAACTGTTTTTT	CASSPRDRGRAVREKLFF
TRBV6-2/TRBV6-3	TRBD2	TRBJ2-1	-	TGTGCCAGCAGTATGACTAGCGGGGGGACGGAGCAGTTCTTC	CASSMTSGGTEQFF
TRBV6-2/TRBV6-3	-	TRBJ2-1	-	TGTGCCAGCAGTTACATGTTACCGGACAGCCTTTTCAATGAGCAGTTCTTC	CASSYMLPDSLFNEQFF
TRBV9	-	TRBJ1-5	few	TGTGCCAGCAGCGTAGAAGGCAGTCCCAATCAGCCCCAGCATTTT	CASSVEGSPNQPQHF
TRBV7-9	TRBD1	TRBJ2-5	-	TGTGCCAGCAGCTTGACAGGGGTCGAGACCCAGTACTTC	CASSLTGVETQYF
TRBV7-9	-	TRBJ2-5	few	TGTGCCAGCAGCCTCAATTGGCTGGGTGAGACCCAGTACTTC	CASSLNWLGETQYF
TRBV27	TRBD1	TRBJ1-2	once	TGTGCCAGCAGACAGGGGACCTATGGCTACACCTTC	CASRQGTYGYTF
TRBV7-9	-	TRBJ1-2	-	TGTGCCAGCAGCTCCAGGGTAAACGGCTACACCTTC	CASSSRVNGYTF
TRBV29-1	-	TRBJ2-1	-	TGCAGCGTTGCGCTAGCGCTTTACAATGAGCAGTTCTTC	CSVALALYNEQFF
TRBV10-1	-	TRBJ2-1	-	TGCGCCAGCAGTGATGTGGATGAGCAGTTCTTC	CASSDVDEQFF
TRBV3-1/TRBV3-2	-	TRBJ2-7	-	TGTGCCAGCAGTCAGGAGCTCCACGAGCAGTACTTC	CASSQELHEQYF
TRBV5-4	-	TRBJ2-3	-	TGTGCCAGCAGCTTGATGGGCTCAGATACGCAGTATTTT	CASSLMGSDTQYF
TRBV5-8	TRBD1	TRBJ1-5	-	TGTGCCAGCAGCCGTAACGGACAGGTCGGGGGGCAGCCCCAGCATTTT	CASSRNGQVGGQPQHF
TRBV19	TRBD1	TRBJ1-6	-	TGTGCCAGCGCCTGGGGAACAGGGGGCTTTTCACCCCTCCACTTT	CASAWGTGGFSPLHF
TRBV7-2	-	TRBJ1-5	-	TGTGCCAGCAGCCCAGGTCGAGGAGAGGGTCAGCCCCAGCATTTT	CASSPGRGEGQPQHF
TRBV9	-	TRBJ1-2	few	TGTGCCAGCAGCGCGGGATATGGCTACACCTTC	CASSAGYGYTF
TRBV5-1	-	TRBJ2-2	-	TGCGCCAGCAGCTTTGGGGGGAACACCGGGGAGCTGTTTTTT	CASSFGGNTGELFF
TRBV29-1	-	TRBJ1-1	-	TGCAGCGTTGTGAAGGGACAGAACACTGAAGCTTTCTTT	CSVVKGQNTEAFF